A selection of T cell receptor beta chains follows, all from one sample in a study of OX40 agonist ivuxolimab in advanced cancers. Clones were sequenced by immunoSEQ multiplex PCR, and TCRdb holds only the in-frame ones, with some missing. Altogether approximately 70,000 clones are present, 90% to 95% being singletons, with the ten largest covering 5% to 6.5%. This specimen was CD4+ or CD8+ T cells sorted from blood, taken in a trial of the OX40 agonist ivuxolimab. These receptors all stem from an adult with an advanced solid tumor such as melanoma, head and neck, liver or kidney cancer. Both conserved end residues are part of each CDR3. The D gene is left open where the match is weak. The listing skips clone size in some rows; elsewhere it reads once, few, many or a size class.

J gene | D gene | clone size | V gene | CDR3 DNA | CDR3 protein
TRBJ2-2 | - | - | TRBV7-2 | TGTGCCAGCAGCTTAGGACAGGTGTTCGGGTGGGCCGGGGAGCTGTTTTTT | CASSLGQVFGWAGELFF
TRBJ1-1 | TRBD1 | - | TRBV13 | TGTGCCAGCAGGACAGGGTGGACTGAAGCTTTCTTT | CASRTGWTEAFF
TRBJ2-1 | - | - | TRBV13 | TGTGCCAGCAGCTCGTGGGGGGGCCCGGACAATGAGCAGTTCTTC | CASSSWGGPDNEQFF
TRBJ1-5 | - | once | TRBV5-1 | TGCGCCAGCAAGCCCTGGGAGGGTGCCAATCAGCCCCAGCATTTT | CASKPWEGANQPQHF
TRBJ2-7 | TRBD2 | - | TRBV19 | TGTGCCAGTAGTATGGGGGACTATACTTACGAGCAGTACTTC | CASSMGDYTYEQYF
TRBJ1-3 | - | - | TRBV19 | TGTGCCAGTAGTCTACAGGGAAGAAACACCATATATTTT | CASSLQGRNTIYF
TRBJ2-3 | - | - | TRBV7-3 | TGTGCCAGCAGCCCTACTAACGTCCCAACAGATACGCAGTATTTT | CASSPTNVPTDTQYF
TRBJ1-1 | - | - | TRBV7-9 | TGTGCCAGCAGCAAGGGGTGGAACACTGAAGCTTTCTTT | CASSKGWNTEAFF
TRBJ1-5 | - | - | TRBV6-4 | TGTGCCAGCAGTGACGGGCAGGGCAATCAGCCCCAGCATTTT | CASSDGQGNQPQHF
TRBJ2-1 | - | - | TRBV7-9 | TGTGCCAGCAGCTTATTAGCAACCTACAATGAGCAGTTCTTC | CASSLLATYNEQFF
TRBJ1-1 | - | - | TRBV19 | TGTGCCAGTAGTATACGGGGGCGAATTGAAGCTTTCTTT | CASSIRGRIEAFF
TRBJ1-5 | - | - | TRBV19 | TGTGCCAGTGGCCTCTATAGCAATCAGCCCCAGCATTTT | CASGLYSNQPQHF
TRBJ2-5 | - | once | TRBV7-3 | TGTGCCAGCAGCTTAGGTCCGGGGCGAGAGACCCAGTACTTC | CASSLGPGRETQYF
TRBJ2-1 | TRBD2 | few | TRBV4-3 | TGCGCCAGCAGCCTACAGCGGGAGGCCTACAATGAGCAGTTCTTC | CASSLQREAYNEQFF
TRBJ1-1 | - | - | TRBV6-5 | TGTGCCAGCAGTTACGGGCAGACCTCTTCGAACACTGAAGCTTTCTTT | CASSYGQTSSNTEAFF
TRBJ2-7 | TRBD1 | - | TRBV10-3 | TGTGCCATGTGGGCAGGGGGCCCGGACTACGAGCAGTACTTC | CAMWAGGPDYEQYF
TRBJ2-3 | TRBD2 | - | TRBV4-1 | TGCGCCAGCAGCCAAGGGGGACTAGAGGCAGATACGCAGTATTTT | CASSQGGLEADTQYF
TRBJ2-7 | TRBD1 | - | TRBV4-1 | TGCGCCAGCAGCCAGGCGGGACAGGGCTACTACGAGCAGTACTTC | CASSQAGQGYYEQYF
TRBJ2-3 | - | - | TRBV5-1 | TGCGCCAGCGCTTACCGGGACTCCGAAGATACGCAGTATTTT | CASAYRDSEDTQYF
TRBJ2-7 | - | - | TRBV27 | TGTGCCTCGGGCCCCAGCTCCTACGAGCAGTACTTC | CASGPSSYEQYF
TRBJ1-4 | TRBD1 | once | TRBV9 | TGTGCCAGCAGCCTAGACCGGGACAGGGGGCTTACGAATGAAAAACTGTTTTTT | CASSLDRDRGLTNEKLFF
TRBJ2-3 | - | - | TRBV30 | TGTGCCTGGAGTCGGGGGGCAGGGGGCACAGATACGCAGTATTTT | CAWSRGAGGTDTQYF
TRBJ2-3 | TRBD2 | - | TRBV5-1 | TGCGCCAGCAGTGTAGGGACTAGCGGCTGGGATACGCAGTATTTT | CASSVGTSGWDTQYF
TRBJ2-3 | TRBD2 | once | TRBV27 | TGTGCCAGCAGTTTATTGAACGGGGAAGCGGGAGGCACAGATACGCAGTATTTT | CASSLLNGEAGGTDTQYF
TRBJ2-1 | - | - | TRBV4-1 | TGCGCCAGCAGCCTTTACAATGAGCAGTTCTTC | CASSLYNEQFF
TRBJ2-7 | - | - | TRBV21-1 | TGTGCCAGCAGCCCTCTTGCCCGGGACAGGGCCACGTACGAGCAGTACTTC | CASSPLARDRATYEQYF
TRBJ2-5 | TRBD2 | - | TRBV6-5 | TGTGCCAGCAGTTACCGAACTAGCGGCCAAGAGACCCAGTACTTC | CASSYRTSGQETQYF
TRBJ2-7 | - | - | TRBV9 | TGTGCCAGCAGCGTAGAGGTCGGCCTAGGGGGCGAGCAGTACTTC | CASSVEVGLGGEQYF
TRBJ2-7 | TRBD1 | - | TRBV18 | TGTGCCAGCTCACCAAAAGGACAGGAACCCTCCTACGAGCAGTACTTC | CASSPKGQEPSYEQYF
TRBJ2-5 | TRBD2 | - | TRBV7-9 | TGTGCCAGCAGCTCCCTAGCGGGAGGTCAAGAGACCCAGTACTTC | CASSSLAGGQETQYF
TRBJ2-1 | - | - | TRBV7-8 | TGTGCCAGCAGCCCGCCGCTAGAGGAGGAGCAGTTCTTC | CASSPPLEEEQFF
TRBJ1-1 | TRBD1 | once | TRBV30 | TGTGCCTGGAGCCGTGTCAGGGGGTCTGAAGCTTTCTTT | CAWSRVRGSEAFF
TRBJ2-1 | - | - | TRBV6-5 | TGTGCCAGCAGTTACTCGAACGGCAATGAGCAGTTCTTC | CASSYSNGNEQFF
TRBJ2-5 | TRBD2 | - | TRBV5-4 | TGTGCCAGCAGCTCTAGACTAGCAGTTCTTGAGACCCAGTACTTC | CASSSRLAVLETQYF
TRBJ1-1 | - | - | TRBV4-3 | TGCGCCAGCAGCCTCTTTTCATCTGACTGGAACACTGAAGCTTTCTTT | CASSLFSSDWNTEAFF
TRBJ2-1 | TRBD2 | - | TRBV18 | TGTGCCAGCTCACCTGGATGGAGGTGGGGGGGCAATGAGCAGTTCTTC | CASSPGWRWGGNEQFF
TRBJ1-6 | - | - | TRBV19 | TGTGCCAGTAGTATGAAGGAAGGGATGGCGACACCCCTCCACTTT | CASSMKEGMATPLHF